One sample yielded the 14 T cell receptor beta chains listed below, sequenced in a study of beta chain features in type 1 diabetes. Study-wide results and caveats: In every one of the four CD4+ subsets, TCRB CDR3s were moderately but significantly shorter in Type 1 diabetes patients.

The sequenced template was cDNA made from the entire isolated RNA. The method was immunoSEQ multiplex PCR; TCRdb's version includes in-frame clones alone and lacks a portion of them. The profile shows 500,000 to 800,000 clones, around 12% of them singletons. These receptors' targets are unknown. Specimen: naive CD4+ T cells from blood. Source of these receptors: a young man with type 1 diabetes.

This clone has a handful of counts. The J gene is TRBJ2-1, the V gene TRBV6-5; TRBD1 might be the D (5 bases). Germline V CDR1 and CDR2: MNHEY, SVGAGI. The ends were cut back, 6 bases at V and 8 bases at J, with 11 bases in the middle. This CDR3 has 12 amino acids. The CDR3 spells CASSRQLDEQFF. The CDR3 DNA reads as TGTGCCAGCAGCCGACAGTTGGATGAGCAGTTCTTC.

This clone was recorded a few times. CDR3 nucleotide sequence: TGTGCCACCAGCAGTGCTGACAGGGCTTGGACTGAAGCTTTCTTT. Amino acid sequence: CATSSADRAWTEAFF. The chain carries TRBV15 and TRBJ1-1; 7 nucleotides agree with TRBD1. Trimming took 3 bases from V and 5 from J; bases not matched to a gene: 9. This CDR3 is built from 15 residues. Germline assignment: CDR1 LNHNV and CDR2 YYDKDF (reference sequence).

This chain connects TRBV30 to TRBJ1-2; D may be TRBD1 (5 bases). CDR1 and CDR2 from the germline V gene are GTSNPN and SVGIG (reference sequence). There are 11 residues in the CDR3. Between the trimmed V and J ends, which lost 1 base and 7 bases, there was a span of 7 bases. The CDR3 DNA reads TGTGCCTGGAGTGATGGGGCTGGCTACACCTTC. Amino acid sequence: CAWSDGAGYTF. The whole variable domain, filled in from reference TRBV30 and TRBJ1-2, reads SQTIHQWPATLVQPVGSPLSLECTVEGTSNPNLYWYRQAAGRGLQLLFYSVGIGQISSEVPQNLSASRPQDRQFILSSKKLLLSDSGFYLCAWSDGAGYTFGSGTRLTVV.

The rearrangement links TRBV29-1 to TRBJ2-5, with D hard to call. V was clipped by 4 bases and J by 5 bases, with 8 bases between them. The germline V gene encodes CDR1 SQVTM and CDR2 ANQGSEA. The CDR3 is made up of 11 amino acids. Written as DNA, the CDR3 is TGCAGCGTTGTGGTACTGGAGACCCAGTACTTC. This translates into CSVVVLETQYF. Full variable domain (outside the CDR3, taken from reference TRBV29-1 and TRBJ2-5): SAVISQKPSRDICQRGTSLTIQCQVDSQVTMMFWYRQQPGQSLTLIATANQGSEATYESGFVIDKFPISRPNLTFSTLTVSNMSPEDSSIYLCSVVVLETQYFGPGTRLLVL.

This clone was observed a handful of times. V is TRBV13 and J is TRBJ2-7; possible D gene TRBD1, 5 bases. CDR1 and CDR2 from the germline V gene are PRHDT and FYEKMQ (reference sequence). Trimming pared 1 base from V and 2 bases from J, leaving 12 bases between. This CDR3 is built from 15 residues. The CDR3 sequence is CASSLAARVPYEQYF. CDR3 nucleotide sequence: TGTGCCAGCAGCTTAGCCGCCAGGGTCCCCTACGAGCAGTACTTC. The variable domain in full, completed from reference TRBV13 and TRBJ2-7, reads AAGVIQSPRHLIKEKRETATLKCYPIPRHDTVYWYQQGPGQDPQFLISFYEKMQSDKGSIPDRFSAQQFSDYHSELNMSSLELGDSALYFCASSLAARVPYEQYFGPGTRLTVT.

This chain uses TRBV30 with TRBJ2-7; 9 bases align to TRBD2. CDR1 GTSNPN and CDR2 SVGIG come from the germline V gene (reference sequence). This CDR3 contains 14 residues. Trimming removed 0 bases from V and 2 bases from J; junction bases left unmatched: 2. CDR3 protein: CAWSVKRGAYEQYF. The CDR3 nucleotides are TGTGCCTGGAGTGTAAAGCGGGGGGCCTACGAGCAGTACTTC.

CDR3 loop: CASSSDRGTTNEKLFF. The CDR3 DNA is TGTGCCAGCTCGTCTGACAGGGGGACAACTAATGAAAAACTGTTTTTT. The chain uses TRBV18 and TRBJ1-4; TRBD1 agrees at 9 bases. The CDR3 covers 16 residues. The J segment lost 0 bases and the V segment lost 6 bases, leaving 5 bases of the junction unmatched. From germline, CDR1 is KGHSH and CDR2 LQKENI. The full variable domain, rest sourced from reference TRBV18 and TRBJ1-4, is NAGVMQNPRHLVRRRGQEARLRCSPMKGHSHVYWYRQLPEEGLKFMVYLQKENIIDESGMPKERFSAEFPKEGPSILRIQQVVRGDSAAYFCASSSDRGTTNEKLFFGSGTQLSVL.

This clone was picked up a small number of times. J is TRBJ2-2 and V is TRBV7-2; D remains ambiguous. The V gene's germline CDR1 is SGHTA and CDR2 FQGNSA. This CDR3 region has 11 residues. Trimming removed 5 bases from V and 9 bases from J, with 7 bases in between. The CDR3, as DNA: TGTGCCAGCAGCAGCCTCCGGGAGCTGTTTTTT. Translation: CASSSLRELFF.

This clone was seen a few times. The chain combines TRBV7-2 with TRBJ1-2, with 9 nucleotides matching TRBD1. CDR3 length: 14 residues. V dropped 7 bases and J dropped 6; count of bases not matched to a gene: 9. The germline V gene has CDR1 SGHTA and CDR2 FQGNSA. CDR3 nucleotide sequence: TGTGCCAGCACCCGAAGGGGACAGGGAGATGGCTACACCTTC. Protein product: CASTRRGQGDGYTF. The whole variable domain, remainder taken from reference TRBV7-2 and TRBJ1-2, is GAGVSQSPSNKVTEKGKDVELRCDPISGHTALYWYRQSLGQGLEFLIYFQGNSAPDKSGLPSDRFSAERTGGSVSTLTIQRTQQEDSAVYLCASTRRGQGDGYTFGSGTRLTVV.

The table lists this clone with a few counts. The J gene is TRBJ2-7, the V gene TRBV5-1, with 7 bases lining up with TRBD1. CDR3 length: 16 amino acids. With V trimmed by 0 bases and J by 0 bases, 6 bases remained unmatched. The germline V gene has CDR1 SGHRS and CDR2 YFSETQ. CDR3 coding DNA: TGCGCCAGCAGCTTGGACAGGGGATGGAGCTCCTACGAGCAGTACTTC. It encodes CASSLDRGWSSYEQYF.

The rearrangement joins TRBV5-4 to TRBJ2-3; D remains unclear. CDR1 and CDR2 from the germline V gene are SGHNT and YYREEE (reference sequence). The CDR3 covers 14 residues. Trimming left V 0 bases short and J 7 bases short, with 12 bases between. The CDR3 region is CASSLGQAGYTQYF. CDR3 nucleotides: TGTGCCAGCAGCTTGGGCCAGGCAGGCTATACGCAGTATTTT.

The genes are TRBV9 and TRBJ2-1, with 12 bases lining up with TRBD1. This CDR3 has 14 residues. Germline V lookup: CDR1 SGDLS, CDR2 YYNGEE. J gave up 8 bases and V 4 bases, and 4 bases lay outside the gene matches. The CDR3 bases are TGTGCCAGCAGCCCGGGACAGGGGGCCTATGAGCAGTTCTTC. Protein product: CASSPGQGAYEQFF.

Worth noting for this clone: Germline is not matched at one junction end, which may reflect a read error. The chain uses TRBV7-2 and TRBJ2-1, with a weak D call TRBD1 (7 bases). Germline V gene data show CDR1 as SGHTA and CDR2 as FQGNSA. The CDR3 totals 10 residues. CDR3 sequence (DNA): TGTGCCAGCAGCTCTGGCGGGACAGTCTTC. This encodes CASSSGGTVF.

The V call is TRBV7-8, the J call TRBJ2-7, with D perhaps given as TRBD1 or TRBD2 (5 bases each). Germline V gives CDR1 SGHVS, CDR2 FQNEAQ. This CDR3 has 14 residues. Trimming stripped 5 bases from V and 0 bases from J, with 11 bases between. The CDR3 region has the DNA TGTGCCAGCAGCCAGGGACGCCGCTCCTACGAGCAGTACTTC. Translating it yields CASSQGRRSYEQYF.